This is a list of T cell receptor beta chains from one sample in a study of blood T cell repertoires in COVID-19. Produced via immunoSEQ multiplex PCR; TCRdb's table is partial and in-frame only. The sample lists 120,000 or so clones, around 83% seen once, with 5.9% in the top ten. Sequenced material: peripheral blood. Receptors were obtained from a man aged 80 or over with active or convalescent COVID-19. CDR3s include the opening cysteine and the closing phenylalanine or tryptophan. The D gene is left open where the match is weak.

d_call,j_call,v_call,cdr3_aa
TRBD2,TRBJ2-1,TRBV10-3,CAISDGGGNYNEQFF
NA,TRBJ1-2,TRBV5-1,CASSLAGTSYGYTF
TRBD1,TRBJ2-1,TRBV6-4,CASSVDRDAEQFF
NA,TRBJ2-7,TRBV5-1,CASSLAPYEQYF
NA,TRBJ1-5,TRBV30,CAWSAYSLYSNQPQHF
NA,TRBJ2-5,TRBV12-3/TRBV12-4,CASGGRPEETQYF
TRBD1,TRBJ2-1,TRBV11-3,CASSTGQGAGEQFF
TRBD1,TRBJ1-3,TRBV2,CASRLGQAIGNTIYF
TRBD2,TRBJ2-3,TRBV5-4,CASSTGTSGTDTQYF
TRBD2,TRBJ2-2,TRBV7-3,CASSLTVVAGTGELFF
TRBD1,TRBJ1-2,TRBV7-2,CASSPRTGEDYGYTF
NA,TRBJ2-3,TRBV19,CASSFRERDTQYF
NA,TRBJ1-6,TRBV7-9,CASSSAGSPLHF
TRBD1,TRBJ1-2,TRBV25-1,CASSEGQGIYGYTF
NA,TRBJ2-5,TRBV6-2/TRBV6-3,CASSYSNRVGGETQYF
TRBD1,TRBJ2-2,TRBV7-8,CASSLGVDVRGRGGELFF
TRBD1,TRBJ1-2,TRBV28,CASTSGQGALGYTF
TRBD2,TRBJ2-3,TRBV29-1,CSVLLAGDVDTQYF
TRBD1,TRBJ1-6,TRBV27,CASSTSRQGNNSPLHF
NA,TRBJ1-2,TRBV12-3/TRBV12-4,CASNRQAYGYTF
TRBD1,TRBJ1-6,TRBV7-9,CASSPGTGSSYNSPLHF
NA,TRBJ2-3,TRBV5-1,CASSLPAGTDTQYF
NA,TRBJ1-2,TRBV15,CATSRTHTGYTF
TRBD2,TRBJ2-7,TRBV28,CASSEERGGKNEQYF
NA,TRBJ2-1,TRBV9,CASSVGGRGGQNNEQFF
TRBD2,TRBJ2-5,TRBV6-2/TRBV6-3,CASSRLAGGQKTQYF
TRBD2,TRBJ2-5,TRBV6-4,CASSDRTRYQETQYF
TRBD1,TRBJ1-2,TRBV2,CASSQDREYGYTF
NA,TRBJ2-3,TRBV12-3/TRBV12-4,CAITPNADTQYF
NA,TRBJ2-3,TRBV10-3,CAIVNGGDLNADTQYF
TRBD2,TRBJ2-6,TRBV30,CAWSVLRGATLSGANVLTF
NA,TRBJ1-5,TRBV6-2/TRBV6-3,CASSQPGPSGRYSNQPQHF
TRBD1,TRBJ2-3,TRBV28,CASQGAATDTQYF
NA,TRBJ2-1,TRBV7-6,CASSLDLGGSSYNEQFF
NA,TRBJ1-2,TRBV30,CAWSQDIPNYGYTF
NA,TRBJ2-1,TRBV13,CASSLSRGKGINEQFF
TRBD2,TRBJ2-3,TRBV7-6,CASSTPLGGGRDTQYF